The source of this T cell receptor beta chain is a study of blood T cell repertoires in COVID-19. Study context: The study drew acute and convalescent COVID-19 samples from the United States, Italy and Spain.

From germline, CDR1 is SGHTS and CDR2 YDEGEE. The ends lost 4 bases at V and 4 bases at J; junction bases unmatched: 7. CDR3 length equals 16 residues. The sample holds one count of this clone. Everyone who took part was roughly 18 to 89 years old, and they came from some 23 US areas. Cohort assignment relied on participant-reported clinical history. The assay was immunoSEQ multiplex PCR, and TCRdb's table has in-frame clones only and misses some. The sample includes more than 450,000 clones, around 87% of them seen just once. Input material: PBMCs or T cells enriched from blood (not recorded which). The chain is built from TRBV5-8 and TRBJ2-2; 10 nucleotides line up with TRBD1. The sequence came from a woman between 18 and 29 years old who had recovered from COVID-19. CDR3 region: CASSLGTGAFTGELFF. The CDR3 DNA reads TGTGCCAGCAGCCTAGGGACAGGGGCCTTCACCGGGGAGCTGTTTTTT.